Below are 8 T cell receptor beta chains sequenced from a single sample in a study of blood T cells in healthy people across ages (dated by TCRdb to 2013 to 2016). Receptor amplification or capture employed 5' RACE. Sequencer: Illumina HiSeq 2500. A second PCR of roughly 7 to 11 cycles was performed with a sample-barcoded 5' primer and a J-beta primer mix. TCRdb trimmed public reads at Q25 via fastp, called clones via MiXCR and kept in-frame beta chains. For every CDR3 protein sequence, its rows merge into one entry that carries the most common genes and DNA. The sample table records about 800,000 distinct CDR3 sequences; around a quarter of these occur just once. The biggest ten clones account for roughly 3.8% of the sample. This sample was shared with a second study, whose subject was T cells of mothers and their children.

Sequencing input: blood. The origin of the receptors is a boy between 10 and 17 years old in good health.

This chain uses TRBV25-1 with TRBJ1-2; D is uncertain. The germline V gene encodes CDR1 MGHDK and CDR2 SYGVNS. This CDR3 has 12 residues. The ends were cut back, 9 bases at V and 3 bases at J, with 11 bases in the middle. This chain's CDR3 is CASQGAHYGYTF. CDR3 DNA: TGTGCCAGTCAAGGCGCGCACTATGGCTACACCTTC.

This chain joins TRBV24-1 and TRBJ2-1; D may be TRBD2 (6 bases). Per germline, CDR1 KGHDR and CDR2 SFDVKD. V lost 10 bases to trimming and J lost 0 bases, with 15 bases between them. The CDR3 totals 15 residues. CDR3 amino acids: CATSVGAGSYNEQFF. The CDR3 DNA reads TGTGCCACTTCCGTTGGAGCGGGCTCCTACAATGAGCAGTTCTTC.

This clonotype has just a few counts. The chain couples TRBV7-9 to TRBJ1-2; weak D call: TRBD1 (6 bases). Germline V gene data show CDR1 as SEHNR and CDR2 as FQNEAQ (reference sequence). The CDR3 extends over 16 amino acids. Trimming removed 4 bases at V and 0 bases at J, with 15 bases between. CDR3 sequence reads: CASSSTGSEANYGYTF. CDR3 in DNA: TGTGCCAGCAGCTCGACAGGATCAGAAGCTAACTATGGCTACACCTTC.

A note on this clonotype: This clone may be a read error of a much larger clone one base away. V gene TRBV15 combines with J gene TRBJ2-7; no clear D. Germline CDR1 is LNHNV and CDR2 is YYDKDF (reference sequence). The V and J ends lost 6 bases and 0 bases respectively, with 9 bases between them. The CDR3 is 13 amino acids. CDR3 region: CATRPSASYEQYF. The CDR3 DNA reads TGTGCCACCAGGCCGTCAGCCTCCTACGAGCAGTACTTC.

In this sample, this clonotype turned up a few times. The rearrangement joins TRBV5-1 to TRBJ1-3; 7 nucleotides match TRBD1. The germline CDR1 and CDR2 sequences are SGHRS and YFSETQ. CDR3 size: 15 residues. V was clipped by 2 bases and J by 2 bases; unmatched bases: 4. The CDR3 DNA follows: TGCGCCAGCAGCTTATCAGGGGGAGCTGGAAACACCATATATTTT. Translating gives CASSLSGGAGNTIYF.

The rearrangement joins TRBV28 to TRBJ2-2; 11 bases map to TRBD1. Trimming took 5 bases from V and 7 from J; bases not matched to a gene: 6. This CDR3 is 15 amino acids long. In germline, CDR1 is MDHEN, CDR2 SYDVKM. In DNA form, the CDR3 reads TGTGCCAGCAGTACGGACAGGGGGCGCCACGGGGAGCTGTTTTTT. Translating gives CASSTDRGRHGELFF.

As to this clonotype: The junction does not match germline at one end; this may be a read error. CDR3 coding DNA: TGTGCCAGCAGCTTAGCCGACCTGAGAATCACAGGTACGCAGTATTTT. Encoded protein: CASSLADLRITGTQYF. This sequence joins TRBV13 and TRBJ2-3, with D tentatively TRBD1 (5 bases). This CDR3 has 16 amino acids. The germline CDR1 and CDR2 sequences are PRHDT and FYEKMQ (reference sequence).

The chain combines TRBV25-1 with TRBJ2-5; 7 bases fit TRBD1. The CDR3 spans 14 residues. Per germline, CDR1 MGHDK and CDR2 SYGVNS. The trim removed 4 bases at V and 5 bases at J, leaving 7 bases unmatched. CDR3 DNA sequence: TGTGCCAGCAGTGGAAATGACAGGGTGGAGACCCAGTACTTC. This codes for CASSGNDRVETQYF.